These 9 T cell receptor beta chains originate from one sample sequenced in a study of T cells in Graves' hyperthyroidism and ophthalmopathy. TCR beta CDR3 regions were amplified from RNA transcripts. The TCR CDR3 first-round RT-PCR relied on the HTBI primer set. One entry per CDR3 protein results from TCRdb running MiXCR on the multiplex PCR reads. The sample has 550,000 to 700,000 distinct CDR3 sequences; around 42% are singletons. The source material was peripheral blood or thyroid tissue (not recorded which). These receptors came from an adult woman with Graves' disease, either hyperthyroidism or ophthalmopathy (not recorded which).

DNA of the CDR3: TGTGCCAGCAGCTTAGCGCATACTGTTGGTGACACCATATATTTT. It yields the protein CASSLAHTVGDTIYF. This chain joins TRBV7-2 and TRBJ1-3, with unresolved D. This CDR3 has 15 amino acids. CDR1 SGHTA and CDR2 FQGNSA come from the germline V gene. Trimming pared 0 bases from V and 8 bases from J, leaving 14 bases between.

This clonotype has just a few counts. This sequence joins TRBV7-8 and TRBJ2-7; 8 positions match TRBD2. This CDR3 comprises 14 residues. Germline values: CDR1 SGHVS, CDR2 FQNEAQ. The V gene end was trimmed by 6 bases and the J gene end by 4 bases; junction bases not matched to a gene: 8. The CDR3 nucleotides read TGTGCCAGCAGTAATACTGGCGGGAGGTACGAGCAGTACTTC. This codes for CASSNTGGRYEQYF.

This sequence joins TRBV18 and TRBJ1-5; TRBD1 might be the D (6 bases). The germline V and J ends were trimmed by 3 bases and 3 bases, with 15 bases remaining between them. The CDR3 spans 16 residues. Germline CDR1 and CDR2: KGHSH and LQKENI. DNA for the CDR3: TGTGCCAGCTCACCCGGCGTAATGGGGGCCAATCAGCCCCAGCATTTT. Translated: CASSPGVMGANQPQHF.

This clonotype was observed a few times. This rearrangement joins TRBV7-9 to TRBJ2-7, with D perhaps being TRBD1 or TRBD2 (5 bases each). The CDR3 sequence is 13 residues long. CDR1 SEHNR and CDR2 FQNEAQ come from the germline V gene (reference sequence). Trimming removed 8 bases at V and 3 bases at J, with 14 bases between. The CDR3: CASGEQRGYEQYF. The CDR3 DNA follows: TGTGCCAGCGGCGAACAGAGGGGCTACGAGCAGTACTTC.

Note on this clonotype: At one end the junction does not follow the germline gene, possibly because of a read error. This chain connects TRBV5-1 to TRBJ2-7, with 9 bases that match TRBD2. Germline CDR1 SGHRS, CDR2 YFSETQ. The CDR3 is 15 amino acids. The CDR3 sequence is CASSRGREGPYEQYF. CDR3 bases: TGTGCCAGCAGCCGAGGGCGGGAGGGCCCCTACGAGCAGTACTTC.

The chain joins TRBV20-1 to TRBJ1-1; unclear D gene. Trimming cost V 0 bases and J 3 bases, with 11 bases left between them. In germline, CDR1 is DFQATT, CDR2 SNEGSKA (reference sequence). This CDR3 contains 14 residues. The CDR3 coding sequence is TGCAGTGCTAGAGAACGCCCGGCGGACACTGAAGCTTTCTTT. As protein: CSARERPADTEAFF.

This clonotype came up once. Here the CDR3 reads CSASSNRAKTEAFF. In nucleotides, the CDR3 is TGCAGTGCTAGTAGCAACCGGGCCAAAACTGAAGCTTTCTTT. The chain has TRBV20-1 and TRBJ1-1; no definite D call. This CDR3 is built from 14 residues. Germline V CDR1 and CDR2: DFQATT, SNEGSKA (reference sequence). V dropped 3 bases and J dropped 5 bases, with 16 bases sitting between them.

This clonotype has ten or more counts. This sequence joins TRBV6-1 and TRBJ1-2; D is unresolved. The CDR3 is 13 amino acids. CDR1 is MNHNS and CDR2 is SASEGT in the germline V gene. V shed 2 bases and J shed 2 bases, with 6 bases lying between them. The CDR3, as DNA: TGTGCCAGCAGTGAAAGGGAGAACTATGGCTACACCTTC. It codes for CASSERENYGYTF.

This clonotype was detected a few times. The chain is built from TRBV28 and TRBJ1-5; D is ambiguous. V was pared by 5 bases and J by 9 bases, with 11 bases between. Germline V gives CDR1 MDHEN, CDR2 SYDVKM. This CDR3 region has 12 residues. DNA of the CDR3: TGTGCCAGCAGTCCCCGGGCTGGGCCCCAGCATTTT. This translates into CASSPRAGPQHF.